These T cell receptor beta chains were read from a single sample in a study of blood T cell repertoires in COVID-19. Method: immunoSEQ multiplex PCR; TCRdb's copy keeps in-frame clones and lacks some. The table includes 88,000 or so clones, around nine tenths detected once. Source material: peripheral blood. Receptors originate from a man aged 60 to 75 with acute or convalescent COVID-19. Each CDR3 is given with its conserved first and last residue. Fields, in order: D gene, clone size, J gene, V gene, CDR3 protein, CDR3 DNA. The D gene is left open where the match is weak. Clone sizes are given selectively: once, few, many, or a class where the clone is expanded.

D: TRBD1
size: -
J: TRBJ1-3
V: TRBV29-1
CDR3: CSVESSTGPSGNTIYF
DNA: TGCAGCGTTGAATCTTCGACAGGGCCATCTGGAAACACCATATATTTT

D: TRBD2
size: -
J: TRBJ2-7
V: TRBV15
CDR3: CATSRVSGTSGSYEQYF
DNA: TGTGCCACCAGCAGAGTCTCCGGGACTAGCGGGAGCTACGAGCAGTACTTC

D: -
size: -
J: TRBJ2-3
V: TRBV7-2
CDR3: CASSLGPAGNADTQYF
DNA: TGTGCCAGCAGCTTAGGCCCAGCGGGCAATGCAGATACGCAGTATTTT

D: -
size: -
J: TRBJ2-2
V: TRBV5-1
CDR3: CASSAQNSVGELFF
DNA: TGCGCCAGCAGCGCCCAGAATAGCGTCGGGGAGCTGTTTTTT

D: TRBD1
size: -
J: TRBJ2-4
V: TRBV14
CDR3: CASSQWTGGAKNIQYF
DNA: TGTGCCAGCAGCCAATGGACAGGGGGAGCCAAAAACATTCAGTACTTC

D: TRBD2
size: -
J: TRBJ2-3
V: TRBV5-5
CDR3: CASSAGLARSTDTQYF
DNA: TGTGCCAGCAGCGCGGGACTAGCGAGGAGCACAGATACGCAGTATTTT

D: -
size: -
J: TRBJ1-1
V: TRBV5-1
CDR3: CASSSEGANTEAFF
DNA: TGCGCCAGCAGCTCGGAAGGGGCGAACACTGAAGCTTTCTTT

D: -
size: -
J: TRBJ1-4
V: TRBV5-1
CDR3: CASSLLGGNEKLFF
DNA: TGCGCCAGCAGCTTGTTAGGGGGTAACGAAAAACTGTTTTTT

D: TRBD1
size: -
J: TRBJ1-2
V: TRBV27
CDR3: CASSPGTGYGYTF
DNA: TGTGCCAGCAGTCCGGGGACAGGGTATGGCTACACCTTC

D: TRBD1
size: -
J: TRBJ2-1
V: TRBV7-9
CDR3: CASSGRQGYEQFF
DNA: TGTGCCAGCAGCGGGAGACAGGGTTATGAGCAGTTCTTC

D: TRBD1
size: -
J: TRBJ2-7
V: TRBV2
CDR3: CASTAQGQSYEQYF
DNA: TGTGCCAGCACTGCACAGGGGCAATCCTACGAGCAGTACTTC

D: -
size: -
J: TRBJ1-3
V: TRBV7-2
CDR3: CASSLTGTQLGNTIYF
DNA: TGTGCCAGCAGCCTCACCGGGACACAGCTTGGAAACACCATATATTTT

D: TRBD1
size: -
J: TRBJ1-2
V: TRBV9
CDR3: CASSASTGDYGYTF
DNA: TGTGCCAGCAGCGCTTCGACAGGGGACTATGGCTACACCTTC

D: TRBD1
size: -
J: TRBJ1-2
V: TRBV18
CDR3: CASSSSPDRESGGYTF
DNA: TGTGCCAGCTCATCATCCCCCGACAGGGAAAGTGGTGGCTACACCTTC

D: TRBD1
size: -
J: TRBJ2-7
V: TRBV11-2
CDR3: CASSLGTGTYEQYF
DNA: TGTGCCAGCAGCTTAGGGACAGGGACCTACGAGCAGTACTTC

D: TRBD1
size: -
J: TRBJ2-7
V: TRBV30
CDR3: CAWLTGGGRLYF
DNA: TGTGCCTGGCTCACAGGGGGCGGGAGACTGTACTTC

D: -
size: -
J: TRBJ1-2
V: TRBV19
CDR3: CASSATANYGYTF
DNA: TGTGCCAGTAGCGCGACAGCCAACTATGGCTACACCTTC

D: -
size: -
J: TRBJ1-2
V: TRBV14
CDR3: CASSQIVGGRGYTF
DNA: TGTGCCAGCAGCCAAATCGTAGGGGGAAGGGGCTACACCTTC

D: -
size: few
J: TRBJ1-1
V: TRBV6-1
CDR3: CASSDRGKGTEAFF
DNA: TGTGCCAGCAGTGACAGGGGAAAGGGGACTGAAGCTTTCTTT

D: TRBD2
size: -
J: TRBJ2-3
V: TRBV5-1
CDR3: CASSLTSGERASTDTQYF
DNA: TGCGCCAGCAGCTTGACTAGCGGGGAAAGAGCTAGCACAGATACGCAGTATTTT

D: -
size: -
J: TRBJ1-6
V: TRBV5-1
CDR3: CASSLAPQGYNSPLHF
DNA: TGCGCCAGCAGCTTGGCCCCTCAGGGCTATAATTCACCCCTCCACTTT

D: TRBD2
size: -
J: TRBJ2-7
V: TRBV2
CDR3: CASIFSGSREQYF
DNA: TGTGCCAGCATCTTTAGCGGGAGTCGCGAGCAGTACTTC

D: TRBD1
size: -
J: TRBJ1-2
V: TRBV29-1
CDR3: CSVGRTGGYGYTF
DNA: TGCAGCGTCGGCAGGACAGGGGGCTATGGCTACACCTTC

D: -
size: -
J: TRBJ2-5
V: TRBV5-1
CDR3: CASSLRTDYQETQYF
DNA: TGCGCCAGCAGCTTACGGACAGATTACCAAGAGACCCAGTACTTC

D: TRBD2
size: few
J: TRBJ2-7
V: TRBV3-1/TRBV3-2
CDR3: CASSRSGGGYEQYF
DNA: TGTGCCAGCAGTCGGAGCGGGGGCGGCTACGAGCAGTACTTC

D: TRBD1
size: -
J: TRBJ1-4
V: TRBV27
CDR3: CASQGASNEKLFF
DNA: TGTGCCAGCCAGGGGGCCAGTAATGAAAAACTGTTTTTT

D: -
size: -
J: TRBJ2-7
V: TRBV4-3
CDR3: CASSQDHSYEQYF
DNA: TGCGCCAGCAGCCAAGATCACTCCTACGAGCAGTACTTC

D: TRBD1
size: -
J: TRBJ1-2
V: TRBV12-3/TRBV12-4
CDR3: CASSRDRTYGYTF
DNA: TGTGCCAGCAGTCGGGACAGGACCTATGGCTACACCTTC

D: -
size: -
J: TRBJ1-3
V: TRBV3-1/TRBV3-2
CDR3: CASSPRPQDSGNTIYF
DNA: TGTGCCAGCAGCCCGAGACCCCAGGACTCTGGAAACACCATATATTTT

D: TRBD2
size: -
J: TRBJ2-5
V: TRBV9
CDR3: CASSVELAGVETQYF
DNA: TGTGCCAGCAGCGTAGAGCTAGCGGGGGTGGAGACCCAGTACTTC

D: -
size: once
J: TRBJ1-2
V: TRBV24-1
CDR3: CATSDSRGYGYTF
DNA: TGTGCCACCAGTGATTCCAGGGGCTATGGCTACACCTTC

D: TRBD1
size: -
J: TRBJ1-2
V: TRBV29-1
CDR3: CSAPTMTGYGYTF
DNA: TGCAGCGCTCCAACCATGACAGGGTATGGCTACACCTTC

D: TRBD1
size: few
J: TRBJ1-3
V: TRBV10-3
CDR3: CAISGTGSRNTIYF
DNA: TGTGCCATCAGCGGGACAGGTTCAAGAAACACCATATATTTT

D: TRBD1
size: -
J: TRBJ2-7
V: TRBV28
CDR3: CASSLADRGSLREQYF
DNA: TGTGCCAGCAGTTTGGCGGACAGGGGCTCCCTACGCGAGCAGTACTTC

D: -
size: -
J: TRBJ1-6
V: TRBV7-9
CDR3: CASSQGGTSPLHF
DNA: TGTGCCAGCAGCCAAGGAGGGACTTCACCCCTCCACTTT

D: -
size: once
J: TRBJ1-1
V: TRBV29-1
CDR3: CSVVRGSTEAFF
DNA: TGCAGCGTCGTTCGGGGGTCCACTGAAGCTTTCTTT

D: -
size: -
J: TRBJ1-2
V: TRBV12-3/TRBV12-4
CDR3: CASSHGHRWGYTF
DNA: TGTGCCAGCAGTCACGGACATCGGTGGGGCTACACCTTC

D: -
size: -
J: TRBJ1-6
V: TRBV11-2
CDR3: CASSFGGSSYNSPLHF
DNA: TGTGCCAGCAGCTTCGGGGGGAGCTCCTATAATTCACCCCTCCACTTT

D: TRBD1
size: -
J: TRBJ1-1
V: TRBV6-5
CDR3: CATTHQQGGNTEAFF
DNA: TGTGCCACCACCCATCAACAGGGGGGGAACACTGAAGCTTTCTTT

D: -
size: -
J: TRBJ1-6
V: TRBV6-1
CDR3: CASSEERNSPLHF
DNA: TGTGCCAGCAGTGAAGAACGGAATTCACCCCTCCACTTT

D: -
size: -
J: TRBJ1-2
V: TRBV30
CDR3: CAWSARRGGNYGYTF
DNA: TGTGCCTGGAGTGCCCGGCGGGGAGGGAACTATGGCTACACCTTC

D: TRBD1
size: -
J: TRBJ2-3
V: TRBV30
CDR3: CAWSPGQHPQYF
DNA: TGTGCCTGGAGTCCGGGACAGCATCCCCAGTATTTT

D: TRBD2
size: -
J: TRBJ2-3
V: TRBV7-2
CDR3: CASSFPGLASADTQYF
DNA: TGTGCCAGCAGCTTTCCGGGACTAGCTTCTGCAGATACGCAGTATTTT